The 18 T cell receptor beta chains below were found in one sample sequenced in a study of PD-1 blockade in mismatch repair-deficient tumors. The table came from immunoSEQ multiplex PCR; TCRdb's copy has only in-frame clones and leaves some out. Of around 40,000 clones detected, more than 75% appear once; the ten largest clones hold roughly 23%. The specimen comprised peripheral blood, sampled 4 weeks after starting pembrolizumab. These receptors were collected from an adult with mismatch repair-deficient cancer.

The gene calls are TRBV18 and TRBJ1-1; D gene unclear. Trimming cost V 0 bases and J 4 bases, with 15 bases left between them. Germline assignment: CDR1 KGHSH and CDR2 LQKENI. The CDR3 contains 16 residues. The CDR3 DNA is TGTGCCAGCTCACCACCGGGGAACAACCTGGGCACTGAAGCTTTCTTT. The encoded protein is CASSPPGNNLGTEAFF.

V usage is TRBV5-4 and J usage is TRBJ2-7, with TRBD1 as a possible D gene (5 bases). Trimming removed 0 bases at V and 4 bases at J, with 8 bases between. The CDR3 sequence is 13 residues long. Germline CDR1 and CDR2: SGHNT and YYREEE (reference sequence). CDR3 nucleotide sequence: TGTGCCAGCAGCTTGGACAGGCGGTACGAGCAGTACTTC. It translates to CASSLDRRYEQYF.

V gene TRBV25-1 combines with J gene TRBJ1-1; no clear D gene. V gave up 8 bases and J gave up 0 bases, with 4 bases separating them. The CDR3 has 11 amino acids. CDR1 is MGHDK and CDR2 is SYGVNS in the germline V gene. The DNA of the CDR3 is TGTGCCAGCGCGATGAACACTGAAGCTTTCTTT. Protein product: CASAMNTEAFF.

This clone is a singleton in its sample. This chain uses TRBV10-3 with TRBJ1-2; D may be TRBD1 (5 bases). CDR3 length: 13 residues. The V end lost 8 bases, the J end lost 11 bases, and 21 bases lay between the germline ends. Germline V gives CDR1 ENHRY, CDR2 SYGVKD. The CDR3 reads CAISTEPTRFYTF. DNA for the CDR3: TGTGCCATCTCGACAGAGCCAACCCGTTTTTACACCTTC.

Many counts were recorded for this clone. The chain has TRBV27 and TRBJ1-5; 8 bases line up with TRBD1. V shed 5 bases and J 6 bases; nucleotides not matched to a gene: 9. Germline V CDR1 and CDR2: MNHEY, SMNVEV (reference sequence). The CDR3 extends over 15 amino acids. CDR3 protein: CASSPRTGFLQPQHF. CDR3 DNA: TGTGCCAGCAGTCCTAGGACAGGGTTTCTTCAGCCCCAGCATTTT.

The V gene is TRBV18, the J gene TRBJ2-3, with D maybe TRBD1 (5 bases). V lost 0 bases, J lost 5 bases, and 12 bases lay in between. Germline V gene sequence: CDR1 KGHSH, CDR2 LQKENI. This CDR3 contains 15 residues. This CDR3 is CASSPPGRAGDTQYF. Here the CDR3 DNA reads TGTGCCAGCTCACCACCCGGCAGGGCAGGAGATACGCAGTATTTT.

There are many counts of this clone. The V call is TRBV18, the J call TRBJ2-3; D unclear. Trimming took 2 bases from V and 6 from J, leaving 9 bases between them. Germline-derived CDR1 and CDR2 are KGHSH and LQKENI. CDR3 length equals 13 residues. This chain's CDR3 is CASSPGQDDTQYF. The CDR3 region has the DNA TGTGCCAGCTCACCAGGCCAGGACGATACGCAGTATTTT.

CDR3 region: CASSLDGRDEQFF. In nucleotides, the CDR3 is TGTGCCAGCAGCTTAGACGGGAGGGATGAGCAGTTCTTC. The rearrangement uses TRBV7-2 and TRBJ2-1; 8 bases agree with TRBD2. The CDR3 loop spans 13 amino acids. V lost 1 base to trimming and J lost 8 bases; unmatched junction nucleotides: 1. CDR1 SGHTA and CDR2 FQGNSA come from the germline V gene.

CDR3 amino acids: CASSEHTGLEQYF. CDR3 coding DNA: TGTGCCAGCAGTGAGCATACAGGATTGGAGCAGTACTTC. The chain links TRBV25-1 to TRBJ2-7; weak D call: TRBD1 (5 bases). The CDR3 has 13 residues. Germline V gene sequence: CDR1 MGHDK, CDR2 SYGVNS. The V gene lost 3 bases and the J gene lost 7 bases, with 13 bases spanning the gap.

This clone was counted between two and nine times. The V and J genes are TRBV4-3 and TRBJ2-2; the D call may be TRBD1 or TRBD2 (5 bases each). The CDR3 covers 16 residues. The germline V gene encodes CDR1 LGHNA and CDR2 YSLEER. Between the trimmed V and J ends, which lost 0 bases and 5 bases, there was a span of 13 bases. The CDR3 is CASSQEFGAQTGELFF. As DNA, the CDR3 is TGCGCCAGCAGCCAAGAGTTCGGGGCACAGACCGGGGAGCTGTTTTTT.

V and J are TRBV28 and TRBJ2-3, with D maybe TRBD2 (5 bases). This CDR3 spans 16 amino acids. Trimming stripped 6 bases from V and 2 bases from J, with 18 bases between. The V gene's germline CDR1 is MDHEN and CDR2 SYDVKM. CDR3 region: CASRYGMQLDTDTQYF. The CDR3 region has the DNA TGTGCCAGCAGGTACGGGATGCAGCTAGACACAGATACGCAGTATTTT.

The rearrangement joins TRBV28 to TRBJ2-7; D call uncertain. V was cut by 6 bases and J by 0 bases, with 9 bases left in between. The V gene's germline CDR1 is MDHEN and CDR2 SYDVKM. The CDR3 runs to 13 residues. The CDR3 loop reads CASRGTNSYEQYF. CDR3 DNA sequence: TGTGCCAGCAGAGGAACTAACTCCTACGAGCAGTACTTC.

This clone was counted a few times. V and J are TRBV7-3 and TRBJ2-7; D could derive from TRBD1 or TRBD2 (5 bases each). Looked up from germline, CDR1 is SGHTA and CDR2 is FQGTGA. The CDR3 contains 15 residues. The V end was cut by 3 bases, the J end by 6 bases, with 18 bases between. CDR3 region: CASSLGDGWASEQYF. The DNA of the CDR3 is TGTGCCAGCAGCTTGGGGGACGGATGGGCCTCCGAGCAGTACTTC.

This chain links TRBV6-5 with TRBJ1-2; D not resolved. Germline V gene data show CDR1 as MNHEY and CDR2 as SVGAGI. Trimming stripped 0 bases from V and 3 bases from J, with 8 bases between. The CDR3 is 14 amino acids. The CDR3 loop is CASSYSPGHYGYTF. The CDR3 region has the DNA TGTGCCAGCAGTTACTCCCCGGGCCACTATGGCTACACCTTC.

This chain connects TRBV19 to TRBJ1-2, with a possible D match to TRBD1 (6 bases). This CDR3 is built from 16 residues. Germline-derived CDR1 and CDR2 are LNHDA and SQIVND (reference sequence). V lost 4 bases and J 0 bases, leaving 15 bases between the germline ends. CDR3 in DNA: TGTGCCAGTAGTAGGACAGCGTCGGCACCTAACTATGGCTACACCTTC. This translates into CASSRTASAPNYGYTF.

This sequence joins TRBV6-5 and TRBJ1-2, with a possible D match to TRBD1 (6 bases). V shed 6 bases and J shed 3 bases, with 14 bases lying between them. Germline V CDR1 and CDR2: MNHEY, SVGAGI. The CDR3 loop spans 14 amino acids. CDR3 sequence (DNA): TGTGCCAGCAGGAGGGGGGGGAGGGACTATGGCTACACCTTC. Its protein is CASRRGGRDYGYTF.

The genes are TRBV5-1 and TRBJ2-3; 8 bases are a match to TRBD2. Germline-derived CDR1 and CDR2 are SGHRS and YFSETQ. V shed 3 bases, J shed 3 bases, and the junction held 12 bases outside the gene matches. This CDR3 comprises 17 residues. CDR3 protein: CASSYHLAGGGTDTQYF. CDR3 in DNA: TGCGCCAGCAGCTACCATCTAGCGGGCGGAGGGACAGATACGCAGTATTTT.

The V gene is TRBV6-4, the J gene TRBJ2-1; the D is unclear. The CDR3 length is 14 residues. Germline V gives CDR1 MRHNA, CDR2 SNTAGT. The V and J ends lost 2 bases and 2 bases respectively, with 7 bases between them. CDR3 sequence (DNA): TGTGCCAGCAGTGACGCCCCAACCTACAATGAGCAGTTCTTC. Translated: CASSDAPTYNEQFF.